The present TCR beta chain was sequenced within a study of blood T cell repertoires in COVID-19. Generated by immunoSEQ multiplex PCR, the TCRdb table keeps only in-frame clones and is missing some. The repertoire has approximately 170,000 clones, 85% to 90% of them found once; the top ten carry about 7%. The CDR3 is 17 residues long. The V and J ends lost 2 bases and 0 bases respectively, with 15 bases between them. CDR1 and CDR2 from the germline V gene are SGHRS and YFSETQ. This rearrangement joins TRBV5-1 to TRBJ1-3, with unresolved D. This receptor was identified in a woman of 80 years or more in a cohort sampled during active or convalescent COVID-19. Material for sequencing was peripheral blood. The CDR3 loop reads CASSLGGLRDSGNTIYF. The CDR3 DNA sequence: TGCGCCAGCAGCTTAGGAGGTTTGAGGGACTCTGGAAACACCATATATTTT.